The T cell receptor beta chain described here comes from a study of cytomegalovirus exposure and HLA in healthy donors. Sequencing was performed with immunoSEQ multiplex PCR; in TCRdb, only in-frame clones are kept and a portion is missing. The sample carries about 160,000 clones, roughly 89% recorded once. Notes on this clone: Its antigen is not known.

General study results and limits: Fewer than 200 TCR beta chains were listed as cytomegalovirus-associated. It was reportedly the case that the classifier diagnosed cytomegalovirus status with high specificity and sensitivity.

Source material: PBMCs. This clonotype was obtained from a young man in good health and CMV-seropositive.

CDR3 DNA sequence: TGTGCCAGCAGTCCCGGGGGAAGCGTGGCGGAGACCCAGTACTTC. Translating it yields CASSPGGSVAETQYF. This chain connects TRBV9 to TRBJ2-5; D is perhaps TRBD2 (6 bases). CDR1 and CDR2 (germline): SGDLS, YYNGEE. Trimming pared 5 bases from V and 5 bases from J, leaving 19 bases between. The length of the CDR3 is 15 residues.